What follows describes a single T cell receptor beta chain. These data are taken from a study of tumor-infiltrating lymphocytes in oesophageal squamous cell carcinoma. TCRdb independently ran MiXCR on the PCR reads; one entry per CDR3 protein. The profile shows more than 15,000 distinct CDR3 sequences, 35% to 50% of them singletons. Germline V lookup: CDR1 SGHRS, CDR2 YFSETQ. The CDR3 has 15 residues. Sample: normal esophageal tissue next to the tumor. The receptor was isolated from a male donor with esophageal squamous cell carcinoma. The rearrangement joins TRBV5-1 to TRBJ2-1; the match to TRBD1 covers 7 bases. The DNA matches TRBJ2-7 better at its end, which makes the J call doubtful. The CDR3 coding sequence is TGCGCCAGCAGCTTGGCGTTTGGACAGGATTACGAGCAGTACTTC. Its protein product is CASSLAFGQDYEQYF.